These 8 T cell receptor beta chains were all obtained from the same sample, sequenced in a study of T cell repertoires in cytomegalovirus infection. TCRdb called the reads again in MiXCR, with one record for every CDR3 protein. Of roughly 570,000 distinct CDR3 sequences listed, almost 40% were seen once; the top ten hold around 50%. Their cognate antigens are unknown. This specimen was cultured PBMCs, taken from culture after CMV antigen stimulation. The receptors originated from a human donor in good health (CMV status not recorded). Some clones in this sample may be carry-over from other donors' samples.

This clonotype was counted once. The chain's CDR3 is CASSLARDSPFQPQHF. In DNA form, the CDR3 reads TGCGCCAGCAGCTTGGCCCGGGACAGCCCCTTTCAGCCCCAGCATTTT. The J gene is TRBJ1-5, the V gene TRBV5-1, with 7 nucleotides matching TRBD1. The CDR3 sequence is 16 residues long. With V trimmed by 0 bases and J by 6 bases, 9 bases remained unmatched. Germline lookup yields CDR1 SGHRS and CDR2 YFSETQ.

CDR3 DNA: TGTGCCAGTACCCGGGACAGGGCTCCGAACACCGGGGAGCTGTTTTTT. Its translation: CASTRDRAPNTGELFF. The chain carries TRBV7-6 and TRBJ2-2; 9 positions match TRBD1. With V trimmed by 9 bases and J by 0 bases, 8 bases remained unmatched. The CDR3 totals 16 residues. Per the germline V gene, CDR1 is SGHVS and CDR2 is FNYEAQ.

The V and J genes are TRBV6-1 and TRBJ1-2; 7 nucleotides line up with TRBD1. Unmatched junction bases numbered 14, after V lost 6 bases and J lost 4 bases. Germline V gene data show CDR1 as MNHNS and CDR2 as SASEGT. This CDR3 contains 16 residues. The CDR3 DNA follows: TGTGCCAGCAGCTACACCCCCAGGGGGGACGGCTATGGCTACACCTTC. Translating it yields CASSYTPRGDGYGYTF.

The V and J genes are TRBV7-2 and TRBJ1-5; D ambiguous. With 2 bases removed from V and 3 bases from J, the gap between germline ends came to 8 bases. There are 14 residues in the CDR3. CDR1 and CDR2 from the germline V gene are SGHTA and FQGNSA. The CDR3 region has the DNA TGTGCCAGCAGCTTAAGTTTCTCCAATCAGCCCCAGCATTTT. Translation gives CASSLSFSNQPQHF.

The chain uses TRBV6-1 and TRBJ2-3, with 9 bases identical to TRBD2. This CDR3 has 13 residues. Trimming removed 7 bases from V and 1 base from J; junction bases left unmatched: 0. Germline-derived CDR1 and CDR2 are MNHNS and SASEGT. CDR3 amino acids: CASIAGGTDTQYF. CDR3 DNA sequence: TGTGCCAGCATAGCGGGAGGCACAGATACGCAGTATTTT.

This clonotype was seen a handful of times. The chain joins TRBV7-2 to TRBJ2-5; 7 nucleotides match TRBD2. With 5 bases clipped from V and 14 bases from J, the junction kept 14 bases outside the gene matches. Germline V gene sequence: CDR1 SGHTA, CDR2 FQGNSA. The CDR3 spans 13 residues. As DNA, the CDR3 is TGTGCCAGCAGCCTCGGGAGTAGCGGGCTCCCTTACTTC. Protein sequence: CASSLGSSGLPYF.

The sample holds a few counts of this clonotype. The genes are TRBV7-2 and TRBJ1-4; D uncertain. Germline loops: CDR1 SGHTA, CDR2 FQGNSA. V was pared by 5 bases and J by 6 bases, with 16 bases between. The CDR3 length is 15 residues. CDR3 nucleotide sequence: TGTGCCAGCAGCCTTGAGGAGGGATCGTATGAAAAACTGTTTTTT. Translation gives CASSLEEGSYEKLFF.

The chain combines TRBV5-6 with TRBJ2-3; D might be TRBD2 (6 bases). CDR1 SGHDT and CDR2 YYEEEE come from the germline V gene. V gave up 4 bases and J gave up 0 bases, with 15 bases separating them. The CDR3 sequence is 16 residues long. CDR3 sequence (DNA): TGTGCCAGCAGCATGTCTCCGGGAGTCAGCACAGATACGCAGTATTTT. It is translated as CASSMSPGVSTDTQYF.